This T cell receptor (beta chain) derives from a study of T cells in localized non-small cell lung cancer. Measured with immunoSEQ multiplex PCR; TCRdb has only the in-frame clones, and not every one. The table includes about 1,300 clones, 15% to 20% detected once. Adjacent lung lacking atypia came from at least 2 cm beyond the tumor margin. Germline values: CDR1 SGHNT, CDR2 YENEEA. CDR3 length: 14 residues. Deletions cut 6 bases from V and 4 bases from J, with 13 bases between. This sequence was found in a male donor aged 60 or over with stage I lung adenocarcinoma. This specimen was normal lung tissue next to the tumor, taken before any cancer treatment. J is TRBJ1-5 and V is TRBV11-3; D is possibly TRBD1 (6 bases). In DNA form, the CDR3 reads TGTGCCAGCAGTTCGGACAGTGGAAATCAGCCCCAGCATTTT. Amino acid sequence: CASSSDSGNQPQHF.